This paragraph reports one T cell receptor beta chain. Its antigen target is currently unknown. Base quality data are lacking; no much larger clone is found one base away. The data derive from a study of T cell responses to AZD1222 COVID-19 vaccine (dated by TCRdb to the early 2020s). Study-level background: TCR sequencing was performed for some 250 trial participants, of whom 200 to 210 were given two doses of AZD1222 and approximately 26 were given two doses of MenACWY control vaccine. Trial participants were enrolled by age into subgroups of 18-55, 56-69 and 70-plus years, and roughly 150, 30 and 60 TCR-sequenced participants, respectively, were included in these subgroups.

Points the paper makes about the study in general: In the small 56-69-year group, the increase in depth fell short of significance, most likely because of low power. No day 14 peak-response samples were available, so repertoires were characterized only after the peak T cell response. Nearly half of unique spike-specific TCRs reportedly recognized epitopes outside regions mutated in the B.1.351 and B.1.1.7 variants. Conclusions about previously exposed vaccinees are limited, since just five or six AZD1222 recipients were seropositive for SARS-CoV-2 at baseline. Most participants were white British and females outnumbered males, and the authors suggested that clonal diversity may have been underestimated. The vaccine-associated CD4 TCRs covered the entire spike protein, and the dominant responses fell in regions 160-218 and 743-854. Spike-specific TCR breadth and depth rose significantly after two AZD1222 doses compared with day 0 and with MenACWY recipients.

The CDR3 regions of human TCRbeta chains were subjected to immunosequencing. Processing in the source paper ran as follows. TCRs in the repertoires were compared against a reference library of SARS-CoV-2-specific TCRs that had been generated with the MIRA antigen-specificity platform. Breadth was defined as the fraction of unique TCRs that were SARS-CoV-2-associated, and depth was defined as the fraction of total T cells that were SARS-CoV-2-associated. Using the MIRA data, each spike-specific TCR was mapped to the spike region that the TCR reacts to and placed in a CD4 or CD8 class. Log10-transformed breadth and depth values were compared by one-way ANOVA with Sidak's multiple comparisons tests. TCRdb carries this immuneACCESS record with in-frame sequences only. Its versions omit some clonotypes, under half of them owing to an unresolved V gene in the studies checked, with the rest unexplained. The DNA was the basis for D and trimming; V, J and clone size are from that table. The sample contains approximately 120,000 clones, around 84% of them found a single time. The ten biggest clones cover about 27% of the sample.

This specimen's time point label, per the study, means: about 28 days (+/-7) after the second vaccine dose. AZD1222 recipients given second doses at about 4 weeks or at about 12 weeks were pooled, since spike-specific TCR depth and breadth were not found to differ between the two schedules. Vaccinee samples were obtained from the UK trials COV001 and COV002, which included a single-blind randomized controlled phase 2/3 trial of AZD1222 (ChAdOx1 nCoV-19) in healthy adults. For TCRbeta chain sequencing, PBMC samples from trial participants were taken at day 0 and at day 28 after the second dose. The CDR1 and CDR2 encoded by the germline V gene (reference sequence) are SGHKS and YYEKEE. Trimmed from V: 2 bases; trimmed from J: 4 bases; junction bases lacking a gene match: 2. There are 13 amino acids in the CDR3, from cysteine to phenylalanine inclusive. Solely the CDR3 DNA is kept, with 39 bases framed from the first base.

The rearranged chain carries TRBV5-5 and TRBJ2-7; 8 central bases correspond to TRBD1. This receptor was taken from an adult who received the AZD1222 COVID-19 vaccine. Source: peripheral blood, taken 28 days after the second AZD1222 dose. The CDR3 amino acid sequence is: CASSFNRGYEQYF. The DNA sequence is TGTGCCAGCAGCTTTAACAGGGGGTACGAGCAGTACTTC. With all but the CDR3 taken from the reference TRBV5-5 and TRBJ2-7 genes, the full variable domain is: DAGVTQSPTHLIKTRGQQVTLRCSPISGHKSVSWYQQVLGQGPQFIFQYYEKEERGRGNFPDRFSARQFPNYSSELNVNALLLGDSALYLCASSFNRGYEQYFGPGTRLTVT.